These 20 T cell receptor beta chains were all obtained from the same sample, sequenced in a study of OX40 agonist ivuxolimab in advanced cancers. TCRdb's copy holds only in-frame clones and misses some; the assay was immunoSEQ multiplex PCR. The profile shows 60,000 to 85,000 clones, roughly 80% of them singletons. The sample here was CD4+ or CD8+ T cells sorted from blood, taken in a trial of the OX40 agonist ivuxolimab. The source of these receptors is an adult with an advanced solid tumor such as melanoma, head and neck, liver or kidney cancer.

This clone was recorded only once. V and J are TRBV2 and TRBJ2-7, with D unclear. The V gene's germline CDR1 is SNHLY and CDR2 FYNNEI. CDR3 size: 13 residues. Trimming removed 4 bases at V and 4 bases at J, with 11 bases between. CDR3 amino acids: CASSVSLPYEQYF. CDR3 in DNA: TGTGCCAGCAGTGTCTCTCTACCATACGAGCAGTACTTC.

V is TRBV6-5 and J is TRBJ1-2; D remains ambiguous. V lost 7 bases to trimming and J lost 4 bases, with 13 bases between them. The germline V gene has CDR1 MNHEY and CDR2 SVGAGI. There are 13 residues in the CDR3. CDR3 nucleotides: TGTGCCAGCACCACGACACGACTCTATGGCTACACCTTC. It encodes CASTTTRLYGYTF.

Sample share makes this clone medium-sized. V gene TRBV19 combines with J gene TRBJ1-5; the D gene is possibly TRBD1 (6 bases). Germline values: CDR1 LNHDA, CDR2 SQIVND (reference sequence). V was pared by 5 bases and J by 6 bases, with 17 bases between. This CDR3 is 15 amino acids long. The CDR3 DNA reads as TGTGCCAGTAGTCGACGGGGACAAGCCAGTCAGCCCCAGCATTTT. Translating it yields CASSRRGQASQPQHF.

The J gene is TRBJ1-1, the V gene TRBV5-5; a possible D gene is TRBD1 (6 bases). The germline gives CDR1 SGHKS, CDR2 YYEKEE (reference sequence). The CDR3 totals 14 residues. The ends were cut back, 2 bases at V and 3 bases at J, with 11 bases in the middle. In nucleotides, the CDR3 is TGTGCCAGCAGCTTCAGGGGACAAGACACTGAAGCTTTCTTT. This codes for CASSFRGQDTEAFF. Full variable domain (outside the CDR3, taken from reference TRBV5-5 and TRBJ1-1): DAGVTQSPTHLIKTRGQQVTLRCSPISGHKSVSWYQQVLGQGPQFIFQYYEKEERGRGNFPDRFSARQFPNYSSELNVNALLLGDSALYLCASSFRGQDTEAFFGQGTRLTVV.

V is TRBV6-5 and J is TRBJ1-1; D unclear. CDR1 is MNHEY and CDR2 is SVGAGI in the germline V gene. V dropped 2 bases and J dropped 5 bases, with 9 bases sitting between them. This CDR3 has 13 amino acids. The DNA of the CDR3 is TGTGCCAGCAGTTACGCCGACGAGACTGAAGCTTTCTTT. Its translation is CASSYADETEAFF.

This rearrangement joins TRBV6-5 to TRBJ2-1; TRBD2 matches at 8 bases. Germline values: CDR1 MNHEY, CDR2 SVGAGI. The CDR3 totals 15 residues. Trimming removed 7 bases from V and 7 bases from J; junction bases left unmatched: 12. Here the CDR3 DNA reads TGTGCCAGCAAAACAGGGACTAGAGGAGGGAATGAGCAGTTCTTC. This translates into CASKTGTRGGNEQFF.

The gene calls are TRBV7-9 and TRBJ1-2, with 7 nucleotides matching TRBD1. From germline, CDR1 is SEHNR and CDR2 FQNEAQ (reference sequence). The V segment lost 2 bases and the J segment 3 bases; nucleotides outside the gene matches: 9. The CDR3 has 16 amino acids. CDR3 DNA: TGTGCCAGCAGCTTAAATAGTTGGGACAGTGACTATGGCTACACCTTC. Protein: CASSLNSWDSDYGYTF.

This rearrangement joins TRBV19 to TRBJ1-3; TRBD1 might be the D (5 bases). CDR3 length equals 16 residues. Germline V gene sequence: CDR1 LNHDA, CDR2 SQIVND (reference sequence). The V end was cut by 4 bases, the J end by 4 bases, with 17 bases between. CDR3 amino acids: CASSTGVRLGGNTIYF. CDR3 DNA sequence: TGTGCCAGTAGTACGGGGGTTCGTCTTGGCGGAAACACCATATATTTT.

The chain joins TRBV15 to TRBJ1-2; D is possibly TRBD1 (6 bases). This CDR3 is 17 amino acids long. Trimming removed 3 bases from V and 7 bases from J, with 24 bases in between. CDR1 LNHNV and CDR2 YYDKDF come from the germline V gene (reference sequence). The CDR3 coding sequence is TGTGCCACCAGCAGGGGGGCGGGGGAGGGGGTTTTAGGTGGCTACACCTTC. It translates to CATSRGAGEGVLGGYTF.

The chain has TRBV9 and TRBJ2-5; TRBD1 matches 10 bases. The CDR3 is made up of 16 amino acids. Per germline, CDR1 SGDLS and CDR2 YYNGEE. The trim removed 0 bases at V and 4 bases at J, leaving 6 bases unmatched. The CDR3 DNA reads TGTGCCAGCAGCGTAGCAGGGGACAGGGGATTAGAGACCCAGTACTTC. Amino acids: CASSVAGDRGLETQYF.

V usage is TRBV11-2 and J usage is TRBJ1-1; D gene ambiguous. V lost 4 bases, J lost 5 bases, and 11 bases lay in between. The CDR3 is made up of 13 amino acids. Looked up from germline, CDR1 is SGHAT and CDR2 is FQNNGV. The CDR3 loop reads CASSSGSRTEAFF. DNA for the CDR3: TGTGCCAGCAGCTCGGGCAGTCGTACTGAAGCTTTCTTT.

The CDR3 loop reads CAWRTPPGNTIYF. The CDR3 nucleotides read TGTGCCTGGAGGACCCCACCTGGAAACACCATATATTTT. V gene TRBV30 combines with J gene TRBJ1-3; D gene ambiguous. CDR3 length equals 13 residues. CDR1 GTSNPN and CDR2 SVGIG come from the germline V gene (reference sequence). Trimming removed 3 bases from V and 2 bases from J, with 8 bases in between.

The V call is TRBV10-3, the J call TRBJ2-5, with TRBD2 as a possible D gene (5 bases). This CDR3 is built from 13 residues. The ends were cut back, 4 bases at V and 6 bases at J, with 12 bases in the middle. Germline loops: CDR1 ENHRY, CDR2 SYGVKD. The CDR3 DNA reads as TGTGCCATCAGTGCCCCGGAGGTGAAGACCCAGTACTTC. It specifies CAISAPEVKTQYF.

The chain uses TRBV9 and TRBJ2-7, with 9 bases aligning to TRBD2. Germline CDR1 SGDLS, CDR2 YYNGEE. The V segment lost 0 bases and the J segment 5 bases; nucleotides outside the gene matches: 6. This CDR3 is built from 15 residues. The CDR3 region has the DNA TGTGCCAGCAGCGTAGGGGCGGGAGGGCCGCACGAGCAGTACTTC. The encoded protein is CASSVGAGGPHEQYF. The full variable domain, completed using reference TRBV9 and TRBJ2-7, is DSGVTQTPKHLITATGQRVTLRCSPRSGDLSVYWYQQSLDQGLQFLIQYYNGEERAKGNILERFSAQQFPDLHSELNLSSLELGDSALYFCASSVGAGGPHEQYFGPGTRLTVT.

The V gene is TRBV13, the J gene TRBJ2-7; no clear D gene. Germline V gives CDR1 PRHDT, CDR2 FYEKMQ (reference sequence). V shed 6 bases and J shed 3 bases, with 6 bases lying between them. The CDR3 has 11 residues. CDR3 amino acids: CASRDRYEQYF. DNA for the CDR3: TGTGCCAGCAGGGATCGCTACGAGCAGTACTTC.

The chain is built from TRBV9 and TRBJ2-1; TRBD2 matches at 9 bases. CDR3 length: 16 amino acids. The germline V gene has CDR1 SGDLS and CDR2 YYNGEE. V dropped 3 bases and J dropped 4; count of bases not matched to a gene: 8. The CDR3 DNA reads as TGTGCCAGCAGCGAGTTAGCGGGAGCGGGTTACAATGAGCAGTTCTTC. As protein: CASSELAGAGYNEQFF.

CDR3 sequence: CASSLGQHNQPQHF. The CDR3 coding sequence is TGTGCCAGCAGCTTAGGCCAGCATAATCAGCCCCAGCATTTT. This chain joins TRBV7-9 and TRBJ1-5, with D unclear. The CDR3 is 14 amino acids. The V and J ends lost 1 base and 4 bases respectively, with 8 bases between them. Looked up from germline, CDR1 is SEHNR and CDR2 is FQNEAQ (reference sequence).

The chain is built from TRBV5-4 and TRBJ2-5, with 15 bases that match TRBD2. This CDR3 spans 15 amino acids. The J segment lost 5 bases and the V segment lost 3 bases, leaving 2 bases of the junction unmatched. Germline CDR1 SGHNT, CDR2 YYREEE (reference sequence). In nucleotides, the CDR3 is TGTGCCAGCAGCTCCGGACTAGCGGGAGGGGAGACCCAGTACTTC. Protein: CASSSGLAGGETQYF. The full variable domain, its missing parts supplied by reference TRBV5-4 and TRBJ2-5, is ETGVTQSPTHLIKTRGQQVTLRCSSQSGHNTVSWYQQALGQGPQFIFQYYREEENGRGNFPPRFSGLQFPNYSSELNVNALELDDSALYLCASSSGLAGGETQYFGPGTRLLVL.

This clone has a single count. This chain connects TRBV5-6 to TRBJ1-4, with D hard to call. From germline, CDR1 is SGHDT and CDR2 YYEEEE. The V and J ends lost 5 bases and 4 bases respectively, with 12 bases between them. This CDR3 has 14 amino acids. The CDR3 coding sequence is TGTGCCAGCAGTCCAAGGGCCTTTAATGAAAAACTGTTTTTT. This encodes CASSPRAFNEKLFF. The full variable domain, rest sourced from reference TRBV5-6 and TRBJ1-4, is DAGVTQSPTHLIKTRGQQVTLRCSPKSGHDTVSWYQQALGQGPQFIFQYYEEEERQRGNFPDRFSGHQFPNYSSELNVNALLLGDSALYLCASSPRAFNEKLFFGSGTQLSVL.

The chain uses TRBV9 and TRBJ2-1, with a possible D match to TRBD1 (6 bases). V lost 0 bases to trimming and J lost 8 bases, with 15 bases between them. There are 15 residues in the CDR3. Per the germline V gene, CDR1 is SGDLS and CDR2 is YYNGEE. The CDR3: CASSVGFYQGYEQFF. CDR3 coding DNA: TGTGCCAGCAGCGTAGGTTTCTATCAGGGGTATGAGCAGTTCTTC.